The sequence of this TCR beta chain was determined in a study of cytomegalovirus exposure and HLA in healthy donors. General study findings and limits: Investigators reported some 150 TCR beta chains as tied to cytomegalovirus. In vitro checks showed that a few CMV-associated chains really do target CMV antigens. In a later analysis, HLA-C alleles had the fewest associated TCRs, DRB1 alleles the most.

PCR involved 60 Vbeta and 13 Jbeta primers. Repertoires were generated with immunoSEQ multiplex PCR, while TCRdb's copy carries only in-frame clones and drops some. Of more than 90,000 clones listed, approximately 70% are singletons. A remark on this clone: The antigen remains unidentified.

Trimming stripped 0 bases from V and 5 bases from J, with 16 bases between. This CDR3 spans 16 amino acids. Germline V lookup: CDR1 KGHSH, CDR2 LQKENI. The chain couples TRBV18 to TRBJ2-5; a weak D match, TRBD1 (6 bases). This TCR derives from a man younger than 45 in good health and CMV-seropositive. Material for sequencing was PBMCs. This chain's CDR3 is CASSPPMGAPHETQYF. The CDR3, as DNA: TGTGCCAGCTCACCACCGATGGGGGCCCCCCATGAGACCCAGTACTTC.